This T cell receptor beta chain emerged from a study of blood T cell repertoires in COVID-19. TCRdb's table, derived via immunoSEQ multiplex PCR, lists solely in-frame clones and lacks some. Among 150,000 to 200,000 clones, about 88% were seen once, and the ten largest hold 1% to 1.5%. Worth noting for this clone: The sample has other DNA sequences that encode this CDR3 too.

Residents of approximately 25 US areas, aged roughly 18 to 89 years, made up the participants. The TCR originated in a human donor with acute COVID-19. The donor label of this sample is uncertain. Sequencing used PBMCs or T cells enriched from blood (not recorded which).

CDR3 nucleotide sequence: TGTGCCAGCAGTTACTCGGGACAGGGAAATTCACCCCTCCACTTT. Its translation is CASSYSGQGNSPLHF. This sequence joins TRBV6-5 and TRBJ1-6, with TRBD1 matching 9 bases. The CDR3 runs to 15 residues. Germline assignment: CDR1 MNHEY and CDR2 SVGAGI. V shed 0 bases and J 7 bases; nucleotides not matched to a gene: 1.